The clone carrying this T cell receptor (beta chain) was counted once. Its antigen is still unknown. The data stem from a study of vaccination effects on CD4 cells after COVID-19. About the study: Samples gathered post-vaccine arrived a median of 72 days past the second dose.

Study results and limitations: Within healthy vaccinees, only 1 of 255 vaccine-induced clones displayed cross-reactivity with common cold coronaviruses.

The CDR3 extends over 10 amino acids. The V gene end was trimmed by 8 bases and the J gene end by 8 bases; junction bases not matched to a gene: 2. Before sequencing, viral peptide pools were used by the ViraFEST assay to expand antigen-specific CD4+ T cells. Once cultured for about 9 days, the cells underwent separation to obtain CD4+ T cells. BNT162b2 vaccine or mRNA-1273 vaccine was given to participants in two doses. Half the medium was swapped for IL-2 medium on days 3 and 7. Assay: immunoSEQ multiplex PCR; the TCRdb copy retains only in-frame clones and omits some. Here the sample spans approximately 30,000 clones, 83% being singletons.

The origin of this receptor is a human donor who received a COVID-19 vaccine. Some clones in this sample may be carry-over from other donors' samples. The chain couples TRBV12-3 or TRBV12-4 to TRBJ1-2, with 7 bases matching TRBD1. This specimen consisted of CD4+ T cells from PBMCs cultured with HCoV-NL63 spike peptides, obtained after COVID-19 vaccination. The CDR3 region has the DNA TGTGCCAGCGCCAGGGGGGGCTACACCTTC. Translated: CASARGGYTF.